The 21 T cell receptor beta chains presented below share a single source sample, sequenced in a study of blood T cells in healthy people across ages. Using a J-beta primer mix together with a sample-barcoded 5' primer, a second PCR was run for about 6 to 12 cycles. TCRdb re-called the 5' RACE reads with MiXCR, one entry per CDR3 protein. The sample records over a million distinct CDR3 sequences, roughly 40% being singletons. Sample: blood. Every receptor here comes from a young woman in good health.

As concerns this clonotype: Germline and junction disagree at one end, which may indicate a read error. The chain employs TRBV18 and TRBJ1-2; D is undetermined. Germline CDR1 is KGHSH and CDR2 is LQKENI. The CDR3 consists of 14 residues. As DNA, the CDR3 is TGTGTCAGCTCACCACTGCAGCAGCCGTATGGCTACACCTTC. Translating gives CVSSPLQQPYGYTF. Based on the CDR3 plus reference TRBV18 and TRBJ1-2, the full variable domain is NAGVMQNPRHLVRRRGQEARLRCSPMKGHSHVYWYRQLPEEGLKFMVYLQKENIIDESGMPKERFSAEFPKEGPSILRIQQVVRGDSAAYFCVSSPLQQPYGYTFGSGTRLTVV.

The chain couples TRBV2 to TRBJ2-4; D is perhaps TRBD1 or TRBD2 (6 bases each). V was clipped by 3 bases and J by 9 bases, with 12 bases between them. The germline gives CDR1 SNHLY, CDR2 FYNNEI. The CDR3 is 13 residues long. In DNA, the CDR3 is TGTGCCAGCAGTGAGGAGGGGGTGAGCATTCAGTACTTC. This codes for CASSEEGVSIQYF.

The chain is built from TRBV20-1 and TRBJ2-7; 8 nucleotides align to TRBD1. The CDR3 has 14 amino acids. Germline V gene sequence: CDR1 DFQATT, CDR2 SNEGSKA (reference sequence). J was trimmed by 4 bases and V by 6 bases; bases with no gene match: 11. CDR3 DNA sequence: TGCAGTGCCTCGCACTCGGACAGGGAATACGAGCAGTACTTC. This encodes CSASHSDREYEQYF.

This clonotype was seen a few times. The V gene is TRBV7-2, the J gene TRBJ2-1; 9 nucleotides match TRBD1. The J segment lost 3 bases and the V segment lost 5 bases, leaving 5 bases of the junction unmatched. The germline gives CDR1 SGHTA, CDR2 FQGNSA. The CDR3 runs to 15 residues. Here the CDR3 DNA reads TGTGCCAGCAGCAACACAGGGGGCGACTACAATGAGCAGTTCTTC. As protein: CASSNTGGDYNEQFF.

The rearrangement links TRBV3-1 to TRBJ2-1; 7 bases align to TRBD2. From germline, CDR1 is LGHDT and CDR2 YNNKEL (reference sequence). Unmatched junction bases numbered 8, after V lost 6 bases and J lost 9 bases. This CDR3 spans 13 amino acids. CDR3 protein: CASSPPWEGEQFF. The CDR3 DNA reads as TGTGCCAGCAGTCCCCCTTGGGAGGGTGAGCAGTTCTTC.

The chain couples TRBV20-1 to TRBJ2-1; no clear D gene. With 0 bases removed from V and 3 bases from J, the gap between germline ends came to 15 bases. Looked up from germline, CDR1 is DFQATT and CDR2 is SNEGSKA (reference sequence). The CDR3 consists of 16 residues. Here the CDR3 DNA reads TGCAGTGCTAGAGATCTAACACGTACCGGCTACAATGAGCAGTTCTTC. It specifies CSARDLTRTGYNEQFF.

The chain links TRBV30 to TRBJ1-2; D not resolved. The V end lost 0 bases, the J end lost 8 bases, and 13 bases lay between the germline ends. Germline CDR1 GTSNPN, CDR2 SVGIG (reference sequence). The CDR3 runs 13 residues. The CDR3 protein is CAWSVVQEDGYTF. Written as DNA, the CDR3 is TGTGCCTGGAGTGTAGTCCAGGAGGACGGCTACACCTTC. Full variable domain (remainder filled in from reference TRBV30 and TRBJ1-2): SQTIHQWPATLVQPVGSPLSLECTVEGTSNPNLYWYRQAAGRGLQLLFYSVGIGQISSEVPQNLSASRPQDRQFILSSKKLLLSDSGFYLCAWSVVQEDGYTFGSGTRLTVV.

This clonotype was found a few times. The chain employs TRBV12-3 or TRBV12-4 and TRBJ2-1; D gene unclear. Trimming took 1 base from V and 5 from J, leaving 12 bases between them. The CDR3 contains 15 residues. CDR3 region: CASSLGVGFHNEQFF. The CDR3 nucleotides read TGTGCCAGCAGTTTAGGAGTCGGGTTCCACAATGAGCAGTTCTTC.

The chain combines TRBV20-1 with TRBJ2-1; tentative D call: TRBD1 (6 bases). Trimming took 5 bases from V and 6 from J, leaving 17 bases between them. Germline V gene lookup returns CDR1 DFQATT and CDR2 SNEGSKA (reference sequence). The CDR3 totals 14 residues. The CDR3 DNA reads TGCAGTGCTTCAAGGGGCAGGGGTCGCAATGAGCAGTTCTTC. Translating gives CSASRGRGRNEQFF.

This clonotype was observed a handful of times. V and J are TRBV6-5 and TRBJ2-1, with D uncertain. The CDR3 length is 14 residues. From germline, CDR1 is MNHEY and CDR2 SVGAGI. Trimming stripped 6 bases from V and 0 bases from J, with 9 bases between. Here the CDR3 reads CASRTRSSYNEQFF. In nucleotides, the CDR3 is TGTGCCAGCAGGACCCGGAGCTCCTACAATGAGCAGTTCTTC.

A few counts support this clonotype. V usage is TRBV12-3 or TRBV12-4 and J usage is TRBJ1-2; D possibly corresponds to TRBD1 (5 bases). The V gene lost 5 bases and the J gene lost 5 bases, with 9 bases spanning the gap. CDR3 length equals 12 residues. The CDR3 reads CASSPDTYGYTF. The CDR3 nucleotides are TGTGCCAGCAGTCCGGACACGTATGGCTACACCTTC.

The chain employs TRBV13 and TRBJ2-1; D is perhaps TRBD2 (5 bases). The CDR3 is made up of 14 amino acids. V was trimmed by 4 bases and J by 9 bases, leaving 16 bases between them. Germline loops: CDR1 PRHDT, CDR2 FYEKMQ (reference sequence). This CDR3 is CASSYSAGIREQFF. The CDR3 nucleotides read TGTGCCAGCAGCTACTCAGCCGGGATCCGTGAGCAGTTCTTC.

The chain carries TRBV4-1 and TRBJ1-5; TRBD1 matches at 9 bases. Per germline, CDR1 MGHRA and CDR2 YSYEKL. After removal of 1 base from V and 5 bases from J, the junction contained 3 bases not matched to a gene. The CDR3 length is 15 residues. CDR3 in amino acids: CASSQVRTGDQPQHF. The CDR3 DNA reads TGCGCCAGCAGCCAAGTCAGGACAGGGGATCAGCCCCAGCATTTT.

This sequence joins TRBV18 and TRBJ2-3; 7 nucleotides line up with TRBD2. V lost 4 bases, J lost 5 bases, and 15 bases stayed unmatched. The CDR3 is 17 amino acids. The germline V gene encodes CDR1 KGHSH and CDR2 LQKENI. DNA of the CDR3: TGTGCCAGCTCACAAGCCCAGCGGGGTTCGCCGGGAGATACGCAGTATTTT. Translating gives CASSQAQRGSPGDTQYF.

This clonotype was seen a few times. The chain is built from TRBV5-1 and TRBJ2-7; 9 bases align to TRBD1. The CDR3 length is 15 residues. Trimming removed 3 bases from V and 0 bases from J; junction bases left unmatched: 4. Per the germline V gene, CDR1 is SGHRS and CDR2 is YFSETQ. The CDR3 loop is CASSSWTGVSYEQYF. CDR3 DNA sequence: TGCGCCAGCAGCTCTTGGACAGGGGTCTCCTACGAGCAGTACTTC.

The genes are TRBV20-1 and TRBJ2-1; 10 bases line up with TRBD2. V shed 4 bases, J shed 6 bases, and the junction held 6 bases outside the gene matches. The CDR3 runs 14 residues. Germline V CDR1 and CDR2: DFQATT, SNEGSKA (reference sequence). This CDR3 reads CSATGRTSGNEQFF. CDR3 sequence (DNA): TGCAGTGCTACCGGTAGGACTAGCGGCAATGAGCAGTTCTTC.

This clonotype was observed many times. This chain's CDR3 is CASSSPGTSGYNEQFF. The CDR3 coding sequence is TGTGCCAGCAGCTCTCCCGGGACTAGCGGCTACAATGAGCAGTTCTTC. The gene calls are TRBV13 and TRBJ2-1, with 11 bases aligning to TRBD2. Looked up from germline, CDR1 is PRHDT and CDR2 is FYEKMQ (reference sequence). After removal of 4 bases from V and 3 bases from J, the junction contained 5 bases not matched to a gene. CDR3 size: 16 residues.

In its sample, this clonotype was seen a few times. This chain joins TRBV7-9 and TRBJ2-1, with 10 bases that match TRBD2. J gave up 2 bases and V 4 bases, and 5 bases lay outside the gene matches. The CDR3 is 16 amino acids. The germline CDR1 and CDR2 sequences are SEHNR and FQNEAQ (reference sequence). The CDR3 DNA is TGTGCCAGCAGCTCCCTAGCGGGAGTTACCTACAATGAGCAGTTCTTC. Translating gives CASSSLAGVTYNEQFF.

The chain uses TRBV27 and TRBJ2-3, with a possible D match to TRBD2 (5 bases). The CDR3 runs to 15 residues. Germline CDR1 is MNHEY and CDR2 is SMNVEV (reference sequence). V shed 2 bases and J shed 3 bases, with 12 bases lying between them. CDR3 sequence: CASSLIGLPTDTQYF. The CDR3 nucleotides read TGTGCCAGCAGTTTAATAGGACTGCCGACAGATACGCAGTATTTT.

This rearrangement joins TRBV20-1 to TRBJ2-1, with TRBD2 matching 12 bases. Gene TRBJ2-7 matches the end of the DNA better, so the J call may be wrong. The CDR3 runs 15 residues. Germline V gives CDR1 DFQATT, CDR2 SNEGSKA (reference sequence). As DNA, the CDR3 is TGCAGTGCCAGCCCTGGACTAGCGGGGTCCGATGAGCAGTACTTC. Its protein is CSASPGLAGSDEQYF.

A remark on this clonotype: A much larger clone is a single base away; this may be a read error. V and J are TRBV7-2 and TRBJ1-2, with TRBD1 matching over 7 bases. The CDR3 length is 14 residues. The V gene's germline CDR1 is SGHTA and CDR2 FQGNSA. Unmatched junction bases numbered 9, after V lost 8 bases and J lost 3 bases. CDR3 DNA sequence: TGTGCCAGCGGCTCGACAGGGCTCGACTATGGCTACACCTTC. This codes for CASGSTGLDYGYTF.